The 25 T cell receptor beta chains below come from one sample, sequenced in a study of blood T cell repertoires in COVID-19. Profiled with immunoSEQ multiplex PCR; TCRdb holds only in-frame clones, not every one. The top ten clones hold around 1.9% of a sample with about 130,000 clones, roughly 90% of them seen once. Material for sequencing was peripheral blood. These receptor sequences come from a man aged 45-65 years with COVID-19, enrolled during active disease.

The rearrangement links TRBV27 to TRBJ2-1; D might be TRBD2 (5 bases). The V end was cut by 3 bases, the J end by 9 bases, with 18 bases between. Looked up from germline, CDR1 is MNHEY and CDR2 is SMNVEV (reference sequence). There are 15 residues in the CDR3. CDR3 nucleotides: TGTGCCAGCAGTTTCGTTCGGAGCGGTGTTATTGAGCAGTTCTTC. Encoded protein: CASSFVRSGVIEQFF.

The gene calls are TRBV27 and TRBJ2-3, with TRBD2 as a possible D gene (6 bases). This CDR3 has 16 residues. Deletions cut 6 bases from V and 0 bases from J, with 16 bases between. Germline V gene lookup returns CDR1 MNHEY and CDR2 SMNVEV (reference sequence). The chain's CDR3 is CASSIASVGSTDTQYF. In nucleotides, the CDR3 is TGTGCCAGCAGCATCGCTAGCGTTGGGAGCACAGATACGCAGTATTTT.

The chain uses TRBV3-1 (or the pseudogene TRBV3-2) and TRBJ1-4, with D possibly being TRBD1 (5 bases). V gave up 2 bases and J gave up 4 bases, with 14 bases separating them. The CDR3 totals 16 residues. Germline V gene data show CDR1 as LGHDT and CDR2 as YNNKEL (reference sequence). The CDR3 DNA follows: TGTGCCAGCAGCCAACGATCAGGGCGTGGTAATGAAAAACTGTTTTTT. The encoded protein is CASSQRSGRGNEKLFF.

This clone was seen a few times. This rearrangement joins TRBV7-9 to TRBJ2-3, with D possibly being TRBD1 (5 bases). V was pared by 4 bases and J by 1 base, with 12 bases between. Germline CDR1 is SEHNR and CDR2 is FQNEAQ (reference sequence). This CDR3 is 15 amino acids long. This CDR3 is CASSSPGIGTDTQYF. CDR3 in DNA: TGTGCCAGCAGCTCTCCAGGGATAGGCACAGATACGCAGTATTTT.

The V gene is TRBV19, the J gene TRBJ1-1, with D unclear. V was pared by 6 bases and J by 0 bases, with 11 bases between. The CDR3 consists of 14 residues. Looked up from germline, CDR1 is LNHDA and CDR2 is SQIVND (reference sequence). CDR3 sequence reads: CASRRAGLNTEAFF. In nucleotides, the CDR3 is TGTGCCAGTAGGAGGGCCGGGTTGAACACTGAAGCTTTCTTT.

The chain is built from TRBV12-3 or TRBV12-4 and TRBJ2-1; 7 bases agree with TRBD2. J lost 10 bases, V lost 6 bases, and 9 bases had no gene match. CDR3 length: 13 amino acids. CDR3 in DNA: TGTGCCAGCAGCCAGCGGGAAGGCGGGGAGCAGTTCTTC. Its protein product is CASSQREGGEQFF.

This rearrangement joins TRBV6-5 to TRBJ2-7, with 9 bases fitting TRBD2. Germline CDR1 and CDR2: MNHEY and SVGAGI. V shed 8 bases, J shed 0 bases, and the junction held 2 bases outside the gene matches. This CDR3 has 13 residues. Here the CDR3 DNA reads TGTGCCAGCCATAGCGGGAGCTCCTACGAGCAGTACTTC. The encoded protein is CASHSGSSYEQYF.

The rearrangement links TRBV3-1 (or the pseudogene TRBV3-2) to TRBJ2-1, with 9 bases fitting TRBD2. Germline trimming cut 1 base from V and 7 bases from J; bases unmatched to any gene: 8. This CDR3 spans 16 amino acids. The germline CDR1 and CDR2 sequences are LGHDT and YNNKEL (reference sequence). The CDR3 DNA reads as TGTGCCAGCAGCCAAGCCGGACTAGCGATCGGTAATGAGCAGTTCTTC. This encodes CASSQAGLAIGNEQFF.

The V gene is TRBV4-3, the J gene TRBJ2-7; D is perhaps TRBD2 (6 bases). This CDR3 has 15 amino acids. Trimming stripped 2 bases from V and 1 base from J, with 12 bases between. Looked up from germline, CDR1 is LGHNA and CDR2 is YSLEER. In DNA, the CDR3 is TGCGCCAGCAGCCAACACTCGGGACTTTCCTACGAGCAGTACTTC. It is translated as CASSQHSGLSYEQYF.

The V gene is TRBV6-5, the J gene TRBJ2-7; TRBD1 might be the D (5 bases). Germline assignment: CDR1 MNHEY and CDR2 SVGAGI. Trimming cost V 5 bases and J 1 base, with 12 bases left between them. The CDR3 has 14 residues. CDR3 amino acids: CASSPTANSYEQYF. The CDR3 DNA reads as TGTGCCAGCAGTCCGACAGCTAATTCCTACGAGCAGTACTTC.

The gene calls are TRBV11-2 and TRBJ1-4; weak D call: TRBD1 (5 bases). V was shortened by 1 base and J by 7 bases, with 10 bases between the two germline ends. This CDR3 comprises 14 residues. Germline-derived CDR1 and CDR2 are SGHAT and FQNNGV. The CDR3 sequence: CASSLAQGPEKLFF. The CDR3 DNA is TGTGCCAGCAGCTTAGCGCAGGGCCCTGAAAAACTGTTTTTT.

The chain joins TRBV5-6 to TRBJ1-2; 9 bases agree with TRBD1. In germline, CDR1 is SGHDT, CDR2 YYEEEE. CDR3 length equals 13 residues. With V trimmed by 2 bases and J by 8 bases, 4 bases remained unmatched. The CDR3, as DNA: TGTGCCAGCAGCTTTAGGGACAGGGACGGCTACACCTTC. Translated, it gives CASSFRDRDGYTF.

This sequence joins TRBV6-2 or TRBV6-3 and TRBJ2-7; TRBD2 matches at 12 bases. Germline-derived CDR1 and CDR2 are MNHEY and SVGEGT. The CDR3 consists of 14 residues. V lost 2 bases to trimming and J lost 7 bases; unmatched junction nucleotides: 3. Here the CDR3 reads CASSYRLAGGEQYF. CDR3 bases: TGTGCCAGCAGTTACCGGCTAGCGGGAGGGGAGCAGTACTTC.

The chain employs TRBV7-2 and TRBJ2-1, with TRBD2 matching 11 bases. Trimming cost V 6 bases and J 0 bases; bases outside gene matches: 4. The germline V gene has CDR1 SGHTA and CDR2 FQGNSA. The CDR3 contains 16 residues. CDR3 in amino acids: CASRVAGGNSYNEQFF. In DNA, the CDR3 is TGTGCCAGCAGAGTAGCGGGAGGGAACTCCTACAATGAGCAGTTCTTC.

This sequence joins TRBV7-2 and TRBJ2-7; the D gene is possibly TRBD2 (6 bases). The CDR3 extends over 14 amino acids. Germline assignment: CDR1 SGHTA and CDR2 FQGNSA. V lost 1 base and J 7 bases, leaving 14 bases between the germline ends. CDR3 in amino acids: CASSLGRAGREQYF. The CDR3 region has the DNA TGTGCCAGCAGCTTAGGCAGGGCAGGGAGGGAGCAGTACTTC. The variable domain in full, with the rest retrieved from reference TRBV7-2 and TRBJ2-7, is GAGVSQSPSNKVTEKGKDVELRCDPISGHTALYWYRQSLGQGLEFLIYFQGNSAPDKSGLPSDRFSAERTGGSVSTLTIQRTQQEDSAVYLCASSLGRAGREQYFGPGTRLTVT.

The chain carries TRBV19 and TRBJ1-1; 11 nucleotides line up with TRBD1. J was trimmed by 4 bases and V by 7 bases; bases with no gene match: 8. Germline V gene data show CDR1 as LNHDA and CDR2 as SQIVND (reference sequence). The CDR3 length is 15 residues. The CDR3 sequence is CASKDRGRLGTEAFF. The CDR3 DNA reads TGTGCCAGTAAGGACAGGGGGCGATTGGGCACTGAAGCTTTCTTT.

The chain links TRBV21-1 to TRBJ2-2; TRBD2 is taken as the D call from the table, unchecked against the DNA. TRBV21-1 is designated a pseudogene. This CDR3 region has 16 residues. CDR3 DNA: TGTGCCAGCAGCTTACCCGGGACTACAAACACCGGGGAGCTGTTTTTT. This codes for CASSLPGTTNTGELFF.

The table lists this clone with a few counts. The rearrangement joins TRBV7-6 to TRBJ2-1; D is possibly TRBD1 (5 bases). Germline V gene data show CDR1 as SGHVS and CDR2 as FNYEAQ. V was cut by 4 bases and J by 4 bases, with 17 bases left in between. CDR3 length: 16 residues. In nucleotides, the CDR3 is TGTGCCAGCAGCTCAGAGGTGGGCAGGGAATACAATGAGCAGTTCTTC. This codes for CASSSEVGREYNEQFF. The full variable domain, with the rest looked up from reference TRBV7-6 and TRBJ2-1, is GAGVSQSPRYKVTKRGQDVALRCDPISGHVSLYWYRQALGQGPEFLTYFNYEAQQDKSGLPNDRFSAERPEGSISTLTIQRTEQRDSAMYRCASSSEVGREYNEQFFGPGTRLTVL.

This clone showed up just once. The chain recombines TRBV28 with TRBJ2-2; 7 bases line up with TRBD1. The CDR3 consists of 13 residues. Losses at the gene ends were 6 bases for V and 6 bases for J; bases not matched to a gene: 4. Germline assignment: CDR1 MDHEN and CDR2 SYDVKM. The CDR3 region is CASSLTGSGELFF. The CDR3 DNA is TGTGCCAGCAGCTTGACAGGGTCCGGGGAGCTGTTTTTT.

V is TRBV14 and J is TRBJ2-5, with a weak D call TRBD2 (5 bases). Trimming took off 4 bases at V and 5 bases at J, with 20 bases between the two ends. Germline V gene lookup returns CDR1 SGHDN and CDR2 FVKESK. The CDR3 length is 16 residues. The CDR3: CASSPRGGSGLETQYF. The CDR3 DNA follows: TGTGCCAGCAGCCCTCGAGGAGGTTCGGGTTTGGAGACCCAGTACTTC.

This clone came up once. The genes are TRBV2 and TRBJ1-5; 10 positions agree with TRBD1. The germline gives CDR1 SNHLY, CDR2 FYNNEI. This CDR3 contains 15 residues. V trimming: 7 bases; J trimming: 6 bases; junction bases outside the gene matches: 9. As DNA, the CDR3 is TGTGCCAGCAAGGGTCTGGGACAGGGGTCTCAGCCCCAGCATTTT. It translates to CASKGLGQGSQPQHF.

The chain links TRBV7-8 to TRBJ2-1; TRBD2 agrees at 10 bases. The CDR3 covers 16 residues. V dropped 0 bases and J dropped 4; count of bases not matched to a gene: 3. In germline, CDR1 is SGHVS, CDR2 FQNEAQ. CDR3 DNA sequence: TGTGCCAGCAGCTTAGCGGGACTAGCGACTTACAATGAGCAGTTCTTC. The encoded protein is CASSLAGLATYNEQFF.

V gene TRBV27 combines with J gene TRBJ2-5; 8 bases align to TRBD1. J was trimmed by 5 bases and V by 5 bases; bases with no gene match: 10. Germline CDR1 and CDR2: MNHEY and SMNVEV (reference sequence). The CDR3 totals 15 residues. Here the CDR3 DNA reads TGTGCCAGCAGTGCACTAGACAGGGGTATCGAGACCCAGTACTTC. Translation: CASSALDRGIETQYF.

The chain has TRBV5-1 and TRBJ2-2, with 8 bases lining up with TRBD2. The germline V gene has CDR1 SGHRS and CDR2 YFSETQ. This CDR3 has 16 residues. The V and J ends lost 1 base and 6 bases, in that order; junction bases with no gene match: 8. The DNA of the CDR3 is TGCGCCAGCAGCTTGTCCGGGAGGGAGCTTTCCGGGGAGCTGTTTTTT. Translating it yields CASSLSGRELSGELFF.

V is TRBV14 and J is TRBJ2-7; D gene uncertain. This CDR3 has 12 amino acids. V lost 5 bases and J 6 bases, leaving 11 bases between the germline ends. Looked up from germline, CDR1 is SGHDN and CDR2 is FVKESK. CDR3 coding DNA: TGTGCCAGCAGCGCTCTACGCGCCGAGCAGTACTTC. Protein: CASSALRAEQYF.